The 21 T cell receptor beta chains reported below all come from one sample, sequenced in a study of tumor and adjacent non-tumor tissue in lung cancer. The template was RNA from unsorted bulk tissue. This non-tumor lung sample came from over 3 cm beyond the tumor edge. TCRbeta libraries were built with three rounds of nested PCR, modified from ARM-PCR. TCRdb re-derived calls from the multiplex PCR reads in MiXCR, one entry per CDR3 protein. The sample holds approximately 90,000 distinct CDR3 sequences, around 76% seen once. Material for sequencing was distant non-tumor lung tissue. These receptors were obtained from a woman aged 45-60 years with non-small cell lung cancer.

V usage is TRBV28 and J usage is TRBJ1-5; D might be TRBD1 or TRBD2, each matching 5 bases. The J call is doubtful: the DNA matches TRBJ2-3 better. Germline-derived CDR1 and CDR2 are MDHEN and SYDVKM. The CDR3 totals 12 residues. The CDR3 here is CASSSGTHPQYF. The CDR3 DNA follows: TGTGCCAGCAGTTCCGGGACCCATCCCCAGTATTTT.

Comments on this clonotype: At one boundary the junction diverges from the germline segment, which might be a read error. The chain has TRBV12-3 or TRBV12-4 and TRBJ2-1; D remains ambiguous. The CDR3 covers 10 residues. In nucleotides, the CDR3 is TGTACCAGTAGTTTTAATGAGCAGTTCTTC. Its protein is CTSSFNEQFF.

The gene calls are TRBV12-3 or TRBV12-4 and TRBJ2-5; possibly TRBD2 for D (6 bases). The V end was cut by 7 bases, the J end by 3 bases, with 12 bases between. CDR3 length equals 13 residues. Written as DNA, the CDR3 is TGTGCCAGCATCCAACCGGGAGAAGAGACCCAGTACTTC. Its translation: CASIQPGEETQYF.

For this clonotype: A junction boundary mismatches the germline segment, possibly from a read error. The J gene is TRBJ1-5, the V gene TRBV29-1, with D maybe TRBD1 (5 bases). The CDR3 is 15 amino acids. The germline V gene encodes CDR1 SQVTM and CDR2 ANQGSEA. The chain's CDR3 is CSVELGRGADQPQHF. Written as DNA, the CDR3 is TGCAGCGTTGAATTAGGTCGAGGGGCAGATCAGCCCCAGCATTTC.

The chain uses TRBV21-1 and TRBJ2-3; no check of the table's D call, TRBD2, against the DNA was made. TRBV21-1 corresponds to a pseudogene. This CDR3 is built from 17 residues. The CDR3 DNA is TGTGCCAGCAGCCCCGCCACAGTTTACCTACGCACATATACGGAGTATTTT. Protein product: CASSPATVYLRTYTEYF.

The V and J genes are TRBV6-1 and TRBJ2-1, with D perhaps matching TRBD1 (5 bases). Germline loops: CDR1 MNHNS, CDR2 SASEGT. The ends were cut back, 7 bases at V and 5 bases at J, with 24 bases in the middle. This CDR3 has 17 residues. The CDR3 here is CASIQATGHQPDNEQFF. Here the CDR3 DNA reads TGTGCCAGCATCCAGGCTACAGGCCATCAACCCGACAATGAGCAGTTCTTC.

Regarding this clonotype: The conserved phenylalanine or tryptophan normally closing the CDR3 is absent here, so this likely arose from a read error. The gene calls are TRBV12-3 or TRBV12-4 and TRBJ1-1; D not resolved. The CDR3 runs to 12 residues. V lost 6 bases to trimming and J lost 4 bases, with 9 bases between them. The CDR3 protein is CASRYSITEAFL. DNA for the CDR3: TGTGCCAGCAGATACAGCATCACTGAAGCTTTCTTA.

As concerns this clonotype: The final CDR3 position lacks the conserved phenylalanine or tryptophan, pointing to a likely read error. The chain uses TRBV11-2 and TRBJ2-7, with D possibly TRBD1 on 5 matching bases. Looked up from germline, CDR1 is SGHAT and CDR2 is FQNNGV. CDR3 length: 14 amino acids. The CDR3 loop is CASRLVRGSYEQYC. CDR3 DNA sequence: TGTGCCAGCAGATTAGTTAGGGGCAGCTACGAGCAGTACTGC.

The V gene is TRBV5-5, the J gene TRBJ2-7; TRBD1 matches at 7 bases. CDR3 length: 13 residues. Germline V gives CDR1 SGHKS, CDR2 YYEKEE (reference sequence). The trim removed 3 bases at V and 6 bases at J, leaving 6 bases unmatched. DNA of the CDR3: TGTGCCAGCAGCTGGGGACAGCTGTTCGAGCAGTACTTC. Protein: CASSWGQLFEQYF. The variable domain in full, completed from reference TRBV5-5 and TRBJ2-7, reads DAGVTQSPTHLIKTRGQQVTLRCSPISGHKSVSWYQQVLGQGPQFIFQYYEKEERGRGNFPDRFSARQFPNYSSELNVNALLLGDSALYLCASSWGQLFEQYFGPGTRLTVT.

Comment on this clonotype: This CDR3 fails to terminate in the conserved phenylalanine or tryptophan, so it likely reflects a read error. The limits of the CDR3 on the DNA are not certain, so only TCRdb's listed CDR3 is given. The gene calls are TRBV11-2 and TRBJ2-1; the table's D call, TRBD2, was not checked against the DNA. Per the germline V gene, CDR1 is SGHAT and CDR2 is FQNNGV. Termini included, the CDR3 measures 14 amino acids. The CDR3 protein is CASSLYTSSNEEFS.

On this clonotype: A much larger clone differs from this one at a single base, so this may be a read error. The V gene is TRBV5-1, the J gene TRBJ1-2, with 12 bases identical to TRBD1. Germline V gene data show CDR1 as SGHRS and CDR2 as YFSETQ. The CDR3 runs to 15 residues. The CDR3 spells CAISLGQGADYGYTF. The CDR3, as DNA: TGCGCCATCAGCTTGGGACAGGGGGCTGACTATGGCTACACCTTC.

Note on this clonotype: The junction and the germline gene differ at one end; a read error may be behind it. The rearrangement uses TRBV6-1 and TRBJ1-2, with no clear D. CDR1 is MNHNS, CDR2 SASEGT, per germline. This CDR3 is built from 11 residues. As DNA, the CDR3 is TGTGTCAGCTGGGTAGACTATGGCTACACCTTC. Its protein is CVSWVDYGYTF.

V gene TRBV10-3 combines with J gene TRBJ2-5; no definite D call. V was cut by 10 bases and J by 4 bases, with 16 bases left in between. The germline V gene has CDR1 ENHRY and CDR2 SYGVKD. The CDR3 totals 13 residues. CDR3 coding DNA: TGTGCCACCCGCCCTGGGAAGGGAGAGACCCAGTACTTC. Protein: CATRPGKGETQYF.

In the case of this clonotype: One junction end disagrees with the germline gene, perhaps due to a read error. The chain joins TRBV5-1 to TRBJ2-7, with D tentatively TRBD2 (6 bases). Looked up from germline, CDR1 is SGHRS and CDR2 is YFSETQ. This CDR3 has 14 residues. CDR3 amino acids: CTSSLRGRSDEQYF. The CDR3 DNA sequence: TGCACCAGCAGCTTGCGGGGTCGCTCAGACGAGCAGTACTTC.

Concerning this clonotype itself: Relative to the germline gene, one junction end is altered; a read error may explain this. Here the CDR3 reads CANSLRGNYNEQFF. The CDR3 nucleotides are TGTGCCAACAGCTTACGGGGAAACTACAATGAGCAGTTCTTC. The chain is built from TRBV7-3 and TRBJ2-1, with a weak D call TRBD2 (5 bases). This CDR3 has 14 amino acids. Germline assignment: CDR1 SGHTA and CDR2 FQGTGA.

The chain couples TRBV6-6 to TRBJ1-1; possible D gene TRBD1, 5 bases. The CDR3 consists of 14 residues. With 10 bases removed from V and 2 bases from J, the gap between germline ends came to 17 bases. Germline V gene sequence: CDR1 MNHNY, CDR2 SVGAGI (reference sequence). The DNA of the CDR3 is TGTGCCAACAGCCCCGGGACGGCAAACACTGAAGCTTTCTTT. Translation: CANSPGTANTEAFF.

This clonotype turned up a few times. This may be a read error: a much more frequent sequence differs by one nucleotide. The gene calls are TRBV30 and TRBJ2-2; 7 nucleotides align to TRBD1. In germline, CDR1 is GTSNPN, CDR2 SVGIG (reference sequence). The CDR3 covers 15 residues. Written as DNA, the CDR3 is TGTGTCTGGAGCCCTAAGGACAGGATCACCGGGGAGCTGTTTTTT. This encodes CVWSPKDRITGELFF.

This clonotype was seen repeatedly, ten times or more. The chain combines TRBV28 with TRBJ2-5, with 14 bases that match TRBD2. The germline V gene encodes CDR1 MDHEN and CDR2 SYDVKM. This CDR3 region has 13 residues. The CDR3 nucleotides are TGTGCTTCGGGACTAGCGGGAGTCGAGACCCAGTACTTC. Translation: CASGLAGVETQYF.

Comments on this clonotype: A read error is possible here, since a much larger clone lies one base away. The V and J genes are TRBV20-1 and TRBJ2-7; either TRBD1 or TRBD2 may supply D (5 bases each). The end of the DNA aligns better with TRBJ2-1, so the J call may be wrong. The CDR3 runs 11 residues. Germline-derived CDR1 and CDR2 are DFQATT and SNEGSKA (reference sequence). CDR3 nucleotide sequence: TGCAGTGCGGGACGGTCCTACGAGCAGTTCTTC. This encodes CSAGRSYEQFF.

The chain carries TRBV29-1 and TRBJ2-1; maybe TRBD2 (6 bases). The CDR3 covers 14 residues. Germline CDR1 SQVTM, CDR2 ANQGSEA. V lost 5 bases and J lost 9, with 20 bases in between. The CDR3 DNA reads as TGCAGCGTTAGTCAAGTGGGAGGCCCCATTGAGCAGTTCTTC. It translates to CSVSQVGGPIEQFF.

This sequence joins TRBV28 and TRBJ2-2; 10 bases match TRBD2. Germline lookup yields CDR1 MDHEN and CDR2 SYDVKM. The CDR3 covers 16 residues. V lost 7 bases, J lost 3 bases, and 8 bases stayed unmatched. DNA for the CDR3: TGTGCCAGCACCACTCGAGGACTAGCGGACACCGGGGAGCTGTTTTTT. This encodes CASTTRGLADTGELFF.